One and the same sample provided the 4 T cell receptor beta chains below, sequenced in a study of shared clonotypes between healthy human individuals. Profiling relied on immunoSEQ multiplex PCR, and the TCRdb table lists in-frame clones only, not all of them. The sample gives more than 900,000 clones, roughly 74% of which show up once; roughly 0.57% is in the top ten. Source material: memory CD4+ T cells from PBMCs. Subset given: CD45RA-negative fraction. The origin of the receptors is a man aged 18 to 30 in good health. Some clones in this sample may be carry-over from other donors' samples.

This clone was seen many times. Other nucleotide sequences in the sample specify the same CDR3. V is TRBV7-9 and J is TRBJ2-5; no definite D call. This CDR3 spans 12 amino acids. With 1 base removed from V and 5 bases from J, the gap between germline ends came to 5 bases. The germline CDR1 and CDR2 sequences are SEHNR and FQNEAQ (reference sequence). CDR3 in amino acids: CASSLVGETQYF. The DNA of the CDR3 is TGTGCCAGCAGCTTAGTGGGGGAGACCCAGTACTTC.

The chain is built from TRBV27 and TRBJ2-7; no firm D call. This CDR3 is built from 11 residues. V lost 7 bases to trimming and J lost 5 bases, with 9 bases between them. Germline loops: CDR1 MNHEY, CDR2 SMNVEV (reference sequence). DNA of the CDR3: TGTGCCAGCAAAGGGATAAACGAGCAGTACTTC. Translated, it gives CASKGINEQYF.

V is TRBV20-1 and J is TRBJ1-2; no definite D call. Germline V gene data show CDR1 as DFQATT and CDR2 as SNEGSKA (reference sequence). This CDR3 comprises 11 residues. CDR3 nucleotides: TGCAGGACCTCAGGTTCCTATGGCTACACCTTC. Amino acid sequence: CRTSGSYGYTF.

This clone was seen a handful of times. The gene calls are TRBV5-1 and TRBJ1-2; unclear D gene. V shed 0 bases and J shed 0 bases, with 6 bases lying between them. Germline loops: CDR1 SGHRS, CDR2 YFSETQ. CDR3 length: 14 residues. The CDR3 nucleotides are TGCGCCAGCAGCTTGGATGGAGCTAACTATGGCTACACCTTC. This translates into CASSLDGANYGYTF.